Given below is one T cell receptor beta chain in context. Its antigen target is currently unknown. No qualities accompany the bases; no much larger clone lies one base away. This specimen includes other DNA sequences encoding the same CDR3. This sample is drawn from a study of CD8+ T cells in alopecia areata (dated by TCRdb to 2016 to 2019). For the wider study: Treated patients were enrolled in an open-label pilot trial of oral tofacitinib at 5 to 10 mg twice daily for moderate-to-severe alopecia areata. The SALT score, which quantifies the percentage of affected scalp surface area, was used to measure disease severity in treated patients. Human TCRbeta sequencing covered scalp tissue and sorted CD4+ and CD8+ peripheral blood T cells from patchy and totalis/universalis alopecia areata patients and healthy controls. The study used high-throughput TCRbeta sequencing to examine T cell clonal expansion in alopecia areata, in both the C3H/HeJ mouse model and human patients. Patients stayed on tofacitinib for 6 to 18 months and then had 6 months of follow-up off drug so that delayed response and recurrence could be assessed. RNA was extracted with the PAXgene miRNA kit for fixed scalp, the miRNeasy kit for PBMCs, and the RNeasy kit for mouse skin. Biopsies were taken from tofacitinib-treated patients at baseline and at 4 and 24 weeks of treatment, and a later scalp biopsy was taken in several of the tofacitinib-treated patients. TCRbeta CDR3 regions were amplified by immunoSEQ multiplex PCR with 35 Vbeta forward and 13 Jbeta reverse primers. Scalp clonality was compared across normal scalp (n=4), patchy alopecia areata scalp (n=8), and alopecia totalis/universalis scalp (n=8). Paper-wide results and their limitations: During tofacitinib treatment, many expanded lesional clones stuck around in both scalp and blood, and this persistence may partly explain why relapse happens after treatment is stopped. Because the treated cohort was small and had only one nonresponder, larger studies are needed to examine links between baseline CD8+ expansion and response. Higher clonality and more expanded CD8+ clones were observed in lesional scalp than in normal scalp, particularly in alopecia totalis/universalis, a finding suggestive of antigenic drive. Compared with mice, TCR sequences shared between patients were less clear, possibly partly because of HLA diversity across the patient population. Scalp TCR repertoire analysis is complicated because resident alphabeta T cells in normal human skin are also sequenced, whereas mouse skin is dominated by gammadelta T cells. With tofacitinib, both scalp clonality and the number of expanded CD8+ clones among the top 100 scalp clones went down significantly.

The protocol used for the library was the immunoSEQ multiplex PCR assay. RNA was extracted from all samples and reverse transcribed into cDNA, which served as template for TCR sequencing. SuperScript III was used to make first-strand cDNA, primed with a 2:1 mix of oligo-dT and random hexamers. Amplification bias was assessed with a synthetic immune receptor repertoire, and residual bias was removed computationally. The paper's processing steps were these. Raw reads were preprocessed to remove errors, and CDR3 was defined by IMGT conventions from the conserved cysteine to phenylalanine. Clonality was computed as 1 minus the Shannon entropy, with the entropy normalized by log2 of the number of productive unique TCRs. CD4 or CD8 identity of scalp clones was inferred by cross-referencing scalp TCRbeta sequences with sorted blood CD4 and CD8 repertoires. TCRdb took this table from immuneACCESS and kept in-frame rearrangements with V and J called. Such tables lack part of the clones; where checked against another copy, unresolved V genes explain under half of the gap, and the rest is unexplained. V, J and clone size derive from that table, while D and trimming were established from the DNA sequence. Here the sample has about 42,000 clones; less than 70% occur a single time. About a fifth of the sample is in the top ten clones.

What this sample's time point label stands for: more than three weeks on oral tofacitinib. The treatment or condition label, as the study defines it: oral pan-JAK inhibitor, 5-10 mg twice daily. From alopecia areata patients, peripheral blood was collected along with lesional scalp punch biopsies. PBMCs were separated by density centrifugation and stained for CD3, CD4 and CD8, after which CD4+ and CD8+ T cells were sorted on a FACSAria. V sheds 0 bases and J sheds 1 base, leaving 6 bases between their ends. From the cysteine up to the phenylalanine, the CDR3 has a length of 13 residues. The only DNA kept is the CDR3, 39 bases in frame from the first base. From a lookup of the germline V gene (reference sequence), CDR1 and CDR2 are GTSNPN and SVGIG.

The sequence derives from a human donor with alopecia areata. Sequencing used CD8+ T cells sorted from blood, obtained at week 4, from a patient treated with tofacitinib. The sequence joins TRBV30 to TRBJ1-1; perhaps TRBD1 is the D gene, with 6 bases matching. The DNA sequence reads TGTGCCTGGAGTGTACAGGGGAACACTGAAGCTTTCTTT. Its translation reads: CAWSVQGNTEAFF.